The next 2 T cell receptor beta chains were all read from a single sample in a study of shared clonotypes between healthy human individuals. Clones were read by immunoSEQ multiplex PCR, and TCRdb kept only the in-frame ones, dropping some. The sample contains roughly 2 million clones, approximately 94% of which appear only once. The source material was naive CD4+ T cells sorted from blood. Subset noted: CD45RA+ positively selected. The receptor set was obtained from a man between 18 and 35 years old in good health.

A word on this clone: The same CDR3 is also encoded by other DNA sequences in this sample. The V gene is TRBV6-5, the J gene TRBJ1-1; 7 bases agree with TRBD1. V dropped 0 bases and J dropped 1; count of bases not matched to a gene: 2. CDR3 size: 15 residues. The germline CDR1 and CDR2 sequences are MNHEY and SVGAGI. CDR3 loop: CASSYSGTANTEAFF. The CDR3 region has the DNA TGTGCCAGCAGTTACTCGGGGACAGCGAACACTGAAGCTTTCTTT.

As to this clone: In the same sample, other DNA sequences code for this CDR3. The genes are TRBV10-3 and TRBJ1-2, with TRBD1 identical over 9 bases. The V segment lost 8 bases and the J segment 2 bases; nucleotides outside the gene matches: 3. This CDR3 region has 13 residues. Germline CDR1 is ENHRY and CDR2 is SYGVKD. CDR3 loop: CAISTGGNYGYTF. The CDR3 region has the DNA TGTGCCATCTCAACAGGGGGCAACTATGGCTACACCTTC.